Shown below are 15 T cell receptor beta chains from a single sample sequenced in a study of cytomegalovirus exposure and HLA in healthy donors. Primers: 60 Vbeta forward and 13 Jbeta reverse. Method: immunoSEQ multiplex PCR; TCRdb's copy keeps in-frame clones and lacks some. The sample lists under 150,000 clones; around 81% were seen once. The sample consisted of PBMCs. Receptors were obtained from a man in his forties or fifties in good health and CMV-seronegative.

The chain carries TRBV2 and TRBJ1-5; 8 bases map to TRBD1. CDR1 is SNHLY and CDR2 is FYNNEI in the germline V gene. Trimming at V came to 5 bases and at J to 1 base, leaving 13 bases not matched to a gene. The CDR3 extends over 18 amino acids. The CDR3 nucleotides read TGTGCCAGCAGTCCTTCCAGCAGGGGGCGAGGGAGCAATCAGCCCCAGCATTTT. It translates to CASSPSSRGRGSNQPQHF.

This chain uses TRBV18 with TRBJ2-1; 7 bases line up with TRBD1. In germline, CDR1 is KGHSH, CDR2 LQKENI. The CDR3 is 17 amino acids. After removal of 1 base from V and 7 bases from J, the junction contained 13 bases not matched to a gene. The CDR3 DNA sequence: TGTGCCAGCTCACCACAGAGAACCGGGACAGTAGTAAATGAGCAGTTCTTC. This encodes CASSPQRTGTVVNEQFF.

This rearrangement joins TRBV29-1 to TRBJ2-7; D is unresolved. Looked up from germline, CDR1 is SQVTM and CDR2 is ANQGSEA. The V gene lost 4 bases and the J gene lost 0 bases, with 13 bases spanning the gap. The CDR3 extends over 14 amino acids. CDR3 in DNA: TGCAGCGTTGCCGGCAGGTCGAACTCCTACGAGCAGTACTTC. This gives the protein CSVAGRSNSYEQYF.

This clone turned up a few times. The rearrangement joins TRBV9 to TRBJ1-4, with a weak D call TRBD1 (6 bases). The germline V gene encodes CDR1 SGDLS and CDR2 YYNGEE. The CDR3 is made up of 15 amino acids. Trimming took 0 bases from V and 8 from J, leaving 14 bases between them. CDR3 sequence reads: CASSVGAGVVEKLFF. The DNA for the CDR3 is TGTGCCAGCAGCGTAGGGGCAGGGGTCGTAGAAAAACTGTTTTTT.

The rearrangement links TRBV13 to TRBJ2-1; D perhaps matches TRBD2 (5 bases). This CDR3 spans 14 amino acids. Deletions cut 2 bases from V and 5 bases from J, with 10 bases between. The germline CDR1 and CDR2 sequences are PRHDT and FYEKMQ (reference sequence). The CDR3 loop reads CASSLSPGNNEQFF. CDR3 bases: TGTGCCAGCAGCTTATCCCCGGGAAACAATGAGCAGTTCTTC.

The rearrangement links TRBV6-6 to TRBJ2-5, with 8 nucleotides matching TRBD1. The end of the DNA is better explained by TRBJ2-7, so the J call may be wrong. CDR1 is MNHNY, CDR2 SVGAGI, per germline (reference sequence). The CDR3 totals 14 residues. The CDR3 nucleotides read TGTGCCAGCAGTGACAGGGGCTTCTCCTACGAGCAGTACTTC. Protein product: CASSDRGFSYEQYF.

The V and J genes are TRBV27 and TRBJ1-2; weak D call: TRBD1 (5 bases). V lost 6 bases and J lost 6, with 17 bases in between. The CDR3 covers 14 residues. CDR1 is MNHEY, CDR2 SMNVEV, per germline (reference sequence). CDR3 protein: CASSPNGGGDGYTF. Written as DNA, the CDR3 is TGTGCCAGCAGCCCCAATGGGGGAGGAGATGGCTACACCTTC.

The chain has TRBV9 and TRBJ1-1, with D possibly matching TRBD1 (6 bases). V lost 0 bases and J lost 8, with 26 bases in between. The CDR3 runs 18 residues. Germline CDR1 is SGDLS and CDR2 is YYNGEE. CDR3 bases: TGTGCCAGCAGCGTAGCCCCGAGTGGACAGTATCCAAGTGCCGAAGCTTTCTTT. Its protein product is CASSVAPSGQYPSAEAFF. Full variable domain (rest looked up from reference TRBV9 and TRBJ1-1): DSGVTQTPKHLITATGQRVTLRCSPRSGDLSVYWYQQSLDQGLQFLIQYYNGEERAKGNILERFSAQQFPDLHSELNLSSLELGDSALYFCASSVAPSGQYPSAEAFFGQGTRLTVV.

The chain recombines TRBV28 with TRBJ2-7; a weak D match, TRBD1 (6 bases). Trimming took 1 base from V and 5 from J, leaving 15 bases between them. The length of the CDR3 is 15 residues. Germline CDR1 and CDR2: MDHEN and SYDVKM. The CDR3: CASSLSYRAINEQYF. CDR3 DNA: TGTGCCAGCAGTTTATCGTACAGGGCCATCAACGAGCAGTACTTC.

The rearrangement links TRBV2 to TRBJ1-5, with D possibly TRBD1 on 6 matching bases. V was shortened by 9 bases and J by 7 bases, with 19 bases between the two germline ends. The CDR3 has 14 amino acids. From germline, CDR1 is SNHLY and CDR2 FYNNEI. CDR3 in DNA: TGTGCCAGTATGAGGGAGGGGGGAGGCCAGCCCCAGCATTTT. Protein sequence: CASMREGGGQPQHF.

A word on this clone: One junction end disagrees with the germline gene, perhaps due to a read error. The rearrangement uses TRBV29-1 and TRBJ2-3, with 8 bases that match TRBD1. This CDR3 spans 14 amino acids. CDR1 is SQVTM, CDR2 ANQGSEA, per germline. The CDR3 nucleotides read TGCAGCGTTGAAAGGCCAGGGGGCACAGGTACGCAGTATTTT. Its translation is CSVERPGGTGTQYF.

The gene calls are TRBV18 and TRBJ1-1; no definite D call. The CDR3 runs 14 residues. The ends were cut back, 3 bases at V and 5 bases at J, with 13 bases in the middle. From germline, CDR1 is KGHSH and CDR2 LQKENI. The CDR3 DNA follows: TGTGCCAGCTCACCCAGTAGCGGCGGGACTGAAGCTTTCTTT. Protein: CASSPSSGGTEAFF.

The chain employs TRBV5-1 and TRBJ1-2; 7 nucleotides align to TRBD1. V was pared by 0 bases and J by 1 base, with 12 bases of the junction left unmatched. The V gene's germline CDR1 is SGHRS and CDR2 YFSETQ. The CDR3 has 18 residues. Here the CDR3 reads CASSLGHPGQSFNYGYTF. CDR3 sequence (DNA): TGCGCCAGCAGCTTGGGGCATCCGGGACAGTCGTTTAACTATGGCTACACCTTC.

V gene TRBV4-2 combines with J gene TRBJ1-5; 11 nucleotides match TRBD1. Germline CDR1 LGHNA, CDR2 YNFKEQ. The CDR3 is made up of 17 amino acids. V lost 0 bases, J lost 6 bases, and 7 bases stayed unmatched. The CDR3 coding sequence is TGTGCCAGCAGCCAAGAAAGGGGACAGGGGGGCAGTCAGCCCCAGCATTTT. Its translation is CASSQERGQGGSQPQHF.

J is TRBJ2-1 and V is TRBV7-3, with TRBD1 as a possible D gene (5 bases). Trimming removed 3 bases from V and 0 bases from J, with 12 bases in between. Germline loops: CDR1 SGHTA, CDR2 FQGTGA. This CDR3 contains 16 residues. The CDR3 DNA follows: TGTGCCAGCAGCTTCGGTTGGGGCAGCTCCTACAATGAGCAGTTCTTC. The encoded protein is CASSFGWGSSYNEQFF.